This TCR beta chain was captured in a study of blood T cell repertoires in COVID-19. Method: immunoSEQ multiplex PCR; TCRdb's copy keeps in-frame clones and lacks some. The data show 150,000 to 200,000 clones, about 89% seen once. The CDR3 length is 17 residues. The germline gives CDR1 MDHEN, CDR2 SYDVKM. Deletions cut 2 bases from V and 6 bases from J, with 20 bases between. The specimen was PBMCs or T cells enriched from blood (not recorded which). The origin of this receptor is a woman under 30 who had recovered from COVID-19. This chain connects TRBV28 to TRBJ2-1, with D possibly TRBD2 on 6 matching bases. Written as DNA, the CDR3 is TGTGCCAGCAGTTTAATACTGCGTGGACTATCATTCAATGAGCAGTTCTTC. Translating it yields CASSLILRGLSFNEQFF.